This entry features one T cell receptor (beta chain) sequence. The data are from a study of blood T cell repertoires in COVID-19. The overall study: Sites in the United States, Italy and Spain provided acute and convalescent COVID-19 samples. PBMCs, B-cell-depleted T cells, or T cells were the source of the cDNA or gDNA that made up the material.

Per the original methods: Amplification from reference gene primers served as the basis for estimated nucleated cell counts. TCRdb keeps only in-frame clones here, not all; method: immunoSEQ multiplex PCR. Clone size and V and J calls were adopted from that table, with D and trimming inferred from the DNA. The sample shows roughly 110,000 clones, 84% of them seen only once. Germline V lookup: CDR1 SEHNR, CDR2 FQNEAQ (reference sequence). The V gene end was trimmed by 3 bases and the J gene end by 2 bases; junction bases not matched to a gene: 5. CDR3 length: 15 amino acids. This TCR was recovered from a human donor in a cohort sampled during active COVID-19. The chain links TRBV7-9 to TRBJ1-2; 8 nucleotides align to TRBD1. Sequencing input: peripheral blood. The CDR3 DNA reads TGTGCCAGCAGCTTGGGGACAGGTGGAAACTATGGCTACACCTTC. Translation: CASSLGTGGNYGYTF.